This passage covers 18 T cell receptor beta chains from one sample sequenced in a study of T cells in Graves' hyperthyroidism and ophthalmopathy (dated by TCRdb to between 2018 and 2020). The library relied on multiplex PCR. Sequenced on an Illumina HiSeq 2000. Amplification of TCR beta CDR3 regions was carried out from RNA transcripts. A first-round RT-PCR of the TCR CDR3 used the HTBI primer set with the Qiagen OneStep RT-PCR kit. TCRdb reprocessing: public reads trimmed at Q25 with fastp, clones called with MiXCR, in-frame beta chains kept. Merged by CDR3 protein, the rows form single entries marked with the most common genes and DNA. The sample yields over 650,000 distinct CDR3 sequences; over 15% were counted once. The ten largest clones add up to about 8.4% of the sample. Sequences were obtained from blood. The receptors originated from a man between 18 and 29 years old with Graves' hyperthyroidism.

This clonotype was picked up a small number of times. This chain joins TRBV9 and TRBJ2-7, with D tentatively TRBD2 (6 bases). Deletions cut 3 bases from V and 4 bases from J, with 14 bases between. The CDR3 is 14 amino acids. Germline assignment: CDR1 SGDLS and CDR2 YYNGEE. CDR3 region: CASSGGTGLYEQYF. The CDR3 nucleotides are TGTGCCAGCAGCGGAGGCACAGGACTATACGAGCAGTACTTC. Full variable domain (remainder filled in from reference TRBV9 and TRBJ2-7): DSGVTQTPKHLITATGQRVTLRCSPRSGDLSVYWYQQSLDQGLQFLIQYYNGEERAKGNILERFSAQQFPDLHSELNLSSLELGDSALYFCASSGGTGLYEQYFGPGTRLTVT.

This clonotype was seen only a few times. V usage is TRBV7-9 and J usage is TRBJ2-1; D call uncertain. Per the germline V gene, CDR1 is SEHNR and CDR2 is FQNEAQ (reference sequence). V lost 8 bases and J lost 7, with 18 bases in between. The CDR3 is made up of 14 amino acids. In DNA, the CDR3 is TGTGCCAGCGGGCAGGACGGCTATTGGAATGAGCAGTTCTTC. It codes for CASGQDGYWNEQFF.

The rearrangement uses TRBV6-5 and TRBJ2-7; 7 bases are a match to TRBD1. The CDR3 length is 13 residues. Trimming at V came to 2 bases and at J to 5 bases, leaving 3 bases not matched to a gene. Germline-derived CDR1 and CDR2 are MNHEY and SVGAGI. CDR3 region: CASSYAGQDEQYF. The CDR3 nucleotides read TGTGCCAGCAGTTACGCTGGACAGGACGAGCAGTACTTC.

The V call is TRBV11-2, the J call TRBJ2-7; TRBD1 or TRBD2 may be the D gene (6 bases each). Trimming took off 0 bases at V and 1 base at J, with 10 bases between the two ends. CDR1 and CDR2 (germline): SGHAT, FQNNGV. The CDR3 length is 15 residues. The CDR3, as DNA: TGTGCCAGCAGCTTAGAGGGGGGCCCTTCCTACGAGCAGTACTTC. Protein: CASSLEGGPSYEQYF. Full variable domain (outside the CDR3, taken from reference TRBV11-2 and TRBJ2-7): EAGVAQSPRYKIIEKRQSVAFWCNPISGHATLYWYQQILGQGPKLLIQFQNNGVVDDSQLPKDRFSAERLKGVDSTLKIQPAKLEDSAVYLCASSLEGGPSYEQYFGPGTRLTVT.

This clonotype was found a few times. The chain joins TRBV7-9 to TRBJ1-4; no clear D gene. V lost 2 bases, J lost 8 bases, and 12 bases lay in between. The germline gives CDR1 SEHNR, CDR2 FQNEAQ (reference sequence). The CDR3 has 14 residues. The CDR3 spells CASSLSERGEKLFF. In DNA, the CDR3 is TGTGCCAGCAGCTTATCTGAGCGGGGAGAAAAACTGTTTTTT.

Ten or more counts support this clonotype. The chain links TRBV11-2 to TRBJ2-7, with 9 bases fitting TRBD2. The CDR3 contains 17 residues. In germline, CDR1 is SGHAT, CDR2 FQNNGV. Trimming at V came to 2 bases and at J to 1 base, leaving 9 bases not matched to a gene. CDR3 sequence: CASSLIWASGASYEQYF. The CDR3 DNA reads as TGTGCCAGCAGCTTAATTTGGGCTAGCGGGGCTTCCTACGAGCAGTACTTC.

This clonotype has more than one count but fewer than ten. This rearrangement joins TRBV7-2 to TRBJ2-7, with D hard to call. From germline, CDR1 is SGHTA and CDR2 FQGNSA. The CDR3 consists of 12 residues. Trimming took 5 bases from V and 5 from J, leaving 10 bases between them. CDR3 region: CASSLDKDEQYF. CDR3 sequence (DNA): TGTGCCAGCAGCCTCGACAAGGACGAGCAGTACTTC.

The CDR3 protein is CASSVPSGRPNEQFF. Written as DNA, the CDR3 is TGTGCCAGCAGCGTACCCAGCGGGAGGCCCAATGAGCAGTTCTTC. The chain is built from TRBV9 and TRBJ2-1; TRBD2 matches at 9 bases. Germline V CDR1 and CDR2: SGDLS, YYNGEE. The V gene end was trimmed by 1 base and the J gene end by 6 bases; junction bases not matched to a gene: 5. This CDR3 comprises 15 residues.

The table lists this clonotype with many counts. This chain links TRBV10-3 with TRBJ2-7, with 11 nucleotides matching TRBD1. Trimming removed 0 bases from V and 6 bases from J; junction bases left unmatched: 4. The CDR3 spans 15 residues. CDR1 and CDR2 from the germline V gene are ENHRY and SYGVKD. CDR3 DNA: TGTGCCATCAGTGAGTCAGGGACAGGGGGAAGCGAGCAGTACTTC. This encodes CAISESGTGGSEQYF.

This clonotype came up a few times. The V call is TRBV7-2, the J call TRBJ1-1, with D possibly matching TRBD1 (6 bases). The germline gives CDR1 SGHTA, CDR2 FQGNSA. The CDR3 has 15 residues. The V end was cut by 2 bases, the J end by 4 bases, with 14 bases between. The CDR3 DNA reads as TGTGCCAGCAGCTTAATACGGGGGGCGCCCACTGAAGCTTTCTTT. This translates into CASSLIRGAPTEAFF. The full variable domain, with the rest looked up from reference TRBV7-2 and TRBJ1-1, is GAGVSQSPSNKVTEKGKDVELRCDPISGHTALYWYRQSLGQGLEFLIYFQGNSAPDKSGLPSDRFSAERTGGSVSTLTIQRTQQEDSAVYLCASSLIRGAPTEAFFGQGTRLTVV.

The CDR3 sequence: CATSTDRGGSQPQHF. The CDR3 DNA reads as TGTGCCACCAGCACTGACAGGGGAGGAAGCCAGCCCCAGCATTTT. V and J are TRBV15 and TRBJ1-5; 8 positions match TRBD1. The length of the CDR3 is 15 residues. After removal of 4 bases from V and 7 bases from J, the junction contained 9 bases not matched to a gene. From germline, CDR1 is LNHNV and CDR2 YYDKDF (reference sequence).

The sample holds many counts of this clonotype. The gene calls are TRBV12-3 or TRBV12-4 and TRBJ1-1; D is possibly TRBD1 (6 bases). V lost 7 bases and J lost 5, with 11 bases in between. The CDR3 runs to 12 residues. This CDR3 is CASTLGGTEAFF. The CDR3 DNA follows: TGTGCCAGCACCTTAGGGGGGACTGAAGCTTTCTTT.

The sample holds many counts of this clonotype. V and J are TRBV7-2 and TRBJ2-7; 13 positions match TRBD2. The junction had 6 bases not matched to a gene; V was cut back by 5 bases and J by 2 bases. This CDR3 spans 16 amino acids. Germline V gene data show CDR1 as SGHTA and CDR2 as FQGNSA. CDR3 protein: CASSPSGLAGAYEQYF. Written as DNA, the CDR3 is TGTGCCAGCAGCCCCAGCGGACTAGCGGGGGCCTACGAGCAGTACTTC.

Details on this clonotype: A read error may be the cause here, since a much bigger clone is one base away. CDR3 sequence reads: CASSPRRQSDFITDTQYF. The CDR3 nucleotides are TGTGCCAGCAGCCCGAGGAGACAGTCGGATTTCATCACAGATACGCAGTATTTT. V gene TRBV9 combines with J gene TRBJ2-3; a possible D gene is TRBD1 (5 bases). CDR1 SGDLS and CDR2 YYNGEE come from the germline V gene. The CDR3 loop spans 18 amino acids. V gave up 4 bases and J gave up 2 bases, with 23 bases separating them.

The chain carries TRBV28 and TRBJ2-1; the match to TRBD1 covers 10 bases. This CDR3 has 21 residues. The J segment lost 0 bases and the V segment lost 6 bases, leaving 20 bases of the junction unmatched. Germline V gives CDR1 MDHEN, CDR2 SYDVKM. Here the CDR3 reads CASSGVPGTGEIIGSYNEQFF. CDR3 sequence (DNA): TGTGCCAGCAGCGGTGTTCCCGGGACAGGGGAAATAATTGGCTCCTACAATGAGCAGTTCTTC. The full variable domain, with the rest looked up from reference TRBV28 and TRBJ2-1, is DVKVTQSSRYLVKRTGEKVFLECVQDMDHENMFWYRQDPGLGLRLIYFSYDVKMKEKGDIPEGYSVSREKKERFSLILESASTNQTSMYLCASSGVPGTGEIIGSYNEQFFGPGTRLTVL.

V is TRBV6-1 and J is TRBJ1-3; D is possibly TRBD1 (5 bases). Germline assignment: CDR1 MNHNS and CDR2 SASEGT. Trimming shortened V by 5 bases and J by 4 bases, and 21 bases separated the two germline ends. The CDR3 covers 17 residues. The chain's CDR3 is CASSSRQHRIIGNTIYF. In DNA form, the CDR3 reads TGTGCCAGCAGTAGCCGACAGCATCGCATAATAGGAAACACCATATATTTT.

The CDR3 sequence: CSAAGETEAFF. CDR3 DNA: TGCAGTGCCGCGGGGGAGACTGAAGCTTTCTTT. J is TRBJ1-1 and V is TRBV20-1, with a weak D call TRBD1 (5 bases). CDR1 DFQATT and CDR2 SNEGSKA come from the germline V gene (reference sequence). Trimming stripped 6 bases from V and 5 bases from J, with 10 bases between. This CDR3 is built from 11 residues.

This clonotype was counted at least ten times. The J gene is TRBJ2-4, the V gene TRBV6-1, with D tentatively TRBD1 (5 bases). CDR1 is MNHNS, CDR2 SASEGT, per germline. This CDR3 contains 12 residues. Trimming cost V 6 bases and J 5 bases, with 8 bases left between them. The DNA of the CDR3 is TGTGCCAGCAGGGGGCCGGAAAACATTCAGTACTTC. This gives the protein CASRGPENIQYF.